The 5 T cell receptor beta chains below all came from one sample that was sequenced in a study of blood T cell repertoires in COVID-19. Produced via immunoSEQ multiplex PCR; TCRdb's table is partial and in-frame only. In the table there are approximately 99,000 clones, around 81% of which are singletons. The sample was peripheral blood. These receptors all stem from a woman in her 70s with acute or convalescent COVID-19.

The chain combines TRBV2 with TRBJ1-5; D is unclear. The CDR3 runs to 14 residues. Germline-derived CDR1 and CDR2 are SNHLY and FYNNEI. Trimming shortened V by 5 bases and J by 2 bases, and 10 bases separated the two germline ends. The CDR3 nucleotides are TGTGCCAGCAGTAAATCCGCAGGCAATCAGCCCCAGCATTTT. This encodes CASSKSAGNQPQHF.

Only a few counts were recorded for this clone. The rearrangement joins TRBV5-1 to TRBJ1-4, with unresolved D. This CDR3 comprises 14 residues. V lost 4 bases and J lost 0, with 7 bases in between. Germline CDR1 SGHRS, CDR2 YFSETQ. In DNA, the CDR3 is TGCGCCAGCAGCCCAAGAGCAACTAATGAAAAACTGTTTTTT. Translation: CASSPRATNEKLFF.

As DNA, the CDR3 is TGTGCCAGCAGCTTAGATCGATTGGACAGTCTGGGGGTTCGCGAGCAGTACTTC. Its protein product is CASSLDRLDSLGVREQYF. The J gene is TRBJ2-7, the V gene TRBV11-2; D might be TRBD1 (6 bases). CDR3 size: 18 residues. With 0 bases removed from V and 6 bases from J, the gap between germline ends came to 24 bases. Germline CDR1 is SGHAT and CDR2 is FQNNGV.

This clone has just one count. The chain couples TRBV30 to TRBJ1-4; 9 nucleotides match TRBD1. Trimming cost V 3 bases and J 3 bases; bases outside gene matches: 5. The CDR3 runs 15 residues. Per the germline V gene, CDR1 is GTSNPN and CDR2 is SVGIG (reference sequence). CDR3 region: CAWSDRGWANEKLFF. In nucleotides, the CDR3 is TGTGCCTGGAGCGACAGGGGGTGGGCTAATGAAAAACTGTTTTTT.

The chain carries TRBV15 and TRBJ1-4; tentatively, D is TRBD1 (5 bases). The ends were cut back, 1 base at V and 3 bases at J, with 12 bases in the middle. The germline gives CDR1 LNHNV, CDR2 YYDKDF (reference sequence). The CDR3 totals 16 residues. CDR3 in DNA: TGTGCCACCAGCAGAGCAGGGATTAGGGCTAATGAAAAACTGTTTTTT. Residues: CATSRAGIRANEKLFF.